This TCR beta chain was found in a study of blood T cell repertoires in COVID-19. As for the study in general: COVID-19 samples, acute and convalescent, were from the United States, Italy and Spain. PBMCs, B-cell-depleted T cells, or T cells provided the cDNA or gDNA that made up the material.

Germline loops: CDR1 SGHAT, CDR2 FQNNGV. CDR3 length: 15 amino acids. Germline trimming cut 5 bases from V and 10 bases from J; bases unmatched to any gene: 10. This table comes from immunoSEQ multiplex PCR, and its TCRdb copy is limited to in-frame clones, with some not included. In the table there are 95,000 to 100,000 clones, roughly 85% of which are singletons. Input material: peripheral blood. The sequence came from a woman in her seventies with active or convalescent COVID-19. This rearrangement joins TRBV11-2 to TRBJ2-1, with 11 bases fitting TRBD2. CDR3 residues: CASSDTSGGRGEQFF. DNA for the CDR3: TGTGCCAGCAGCGATACTAGCGGGGGCCGGGGGGAGCAGTTCTTC.